The sequence of this T cell receptor beta chain was determined in a study of technical replicates of blood from a few donors. TCRdb keeps only in-frame clones here, not all; method: immunoSEQ multiplex PCR. The table lists approximately 89,000 clones, around 94% of them singletons, with about 0.4% in the top ten. Trimming at V came to 2 bases and at J to 4 bases, leaving 6 bases not matched to a gene. Germline CDR1 is MNHEY and CDR2 is SMNVEV (reference sequence). CDR3 length equals 16 residues. This sequence joins TRBV27 and TRBJ2-3, with 10 bases identical to TRBD2. This TCR was sampled from a human donor in good health. Material for sequencing was T cells isolated from PBMCs. As DNA, the CDR3 is TGTGCCAGCAGTTTAGCAGCGGGAGGGTGGGCAGATACGCAGTATTTT. Its protein is CASSLAAGGWADTQYF.